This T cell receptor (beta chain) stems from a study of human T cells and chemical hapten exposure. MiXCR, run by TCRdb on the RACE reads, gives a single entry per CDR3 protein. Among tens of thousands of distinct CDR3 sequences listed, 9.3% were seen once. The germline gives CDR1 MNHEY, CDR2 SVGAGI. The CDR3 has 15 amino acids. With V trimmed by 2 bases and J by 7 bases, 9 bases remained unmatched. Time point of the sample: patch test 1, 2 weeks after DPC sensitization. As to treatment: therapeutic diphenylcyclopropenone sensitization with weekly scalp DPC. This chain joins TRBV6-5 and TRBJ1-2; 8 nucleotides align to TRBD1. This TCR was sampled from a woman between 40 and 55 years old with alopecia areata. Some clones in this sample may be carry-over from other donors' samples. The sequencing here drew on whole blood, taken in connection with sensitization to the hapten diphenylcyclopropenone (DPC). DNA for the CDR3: TGTGCCAGCAGTTACGGGAACCAGGGGGCAAGTGGCTACACCTTC. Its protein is CASSYGNQGASGYTF.